The present T cell receptor beta chain was sequenced within a study of shared clonotypes between healthy human individuals. Study-level points and caveats: The naive CD4 repertoires of a handful of donors were compared, and about 5% of clonotypes were shared. The generation probabilities recorded for non-shared clonotypes fell below those of clonotypes shared by all four donors.

This CDR3 spans 14 amino acids. V dropped 3 bases and J dropped 2 bases, with 8 bases sitting between them. Germline V gene sequence: CDR1 ENHRY, CDR2 SYGVKD. Each replicate PCR on the sorted subsets used 200 to 250 ng DNA (around 30,000 T cell genomes). The method was immunoSEQ multiplex PCR; TCRdb's version includes in-frame clones alone and lacks a portion of them. The sample has around 2,000,000 clones; around 93% are singletons. Selected positively for CCR7 and CD45RO-negative, naive CD8 cells excluded terminally differentiated effector memory CD45RA+ cells. In regard to this clone: Its antigen is not identified.

This receptor was taken from a man aged 18 to 35 in good health. Some clones in this sample may be carry-over from other donors' samples. The sequenced material came from naive CD8+ T cells from PBMCs. The V and J genes are TRBV10-3 and TRBJ2-1, with TRBD2 as a possible D gene (6 bases). The CDR3 coding sequence is TGTGCCATCAGTGACGGGGGAGCCTACAATGAGCAGTTCTTC. This codes for CAISDGGAYNEQFF.